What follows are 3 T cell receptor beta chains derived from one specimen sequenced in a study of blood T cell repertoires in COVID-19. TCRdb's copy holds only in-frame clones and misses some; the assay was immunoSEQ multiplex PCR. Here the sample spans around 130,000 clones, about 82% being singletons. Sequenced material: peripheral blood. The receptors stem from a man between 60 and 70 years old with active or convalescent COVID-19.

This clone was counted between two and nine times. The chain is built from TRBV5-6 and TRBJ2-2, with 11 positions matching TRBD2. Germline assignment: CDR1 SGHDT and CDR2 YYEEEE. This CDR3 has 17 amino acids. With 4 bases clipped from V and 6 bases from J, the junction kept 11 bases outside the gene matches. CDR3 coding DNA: TGTGCCAGCAGCATCCGGACTAGCGGGCACTTCGCCGGGGAGCTGTTTTTT. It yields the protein CASSIRTSGHFAGELFF.

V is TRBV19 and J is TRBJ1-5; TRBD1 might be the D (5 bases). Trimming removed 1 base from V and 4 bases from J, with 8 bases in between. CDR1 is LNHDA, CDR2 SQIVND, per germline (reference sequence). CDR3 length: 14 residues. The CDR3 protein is CASSIVDSNQPQHF. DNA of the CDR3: TGTGCCAGTAGTATAGTTGACAGTAATCAGCCCCAGCATTTT.

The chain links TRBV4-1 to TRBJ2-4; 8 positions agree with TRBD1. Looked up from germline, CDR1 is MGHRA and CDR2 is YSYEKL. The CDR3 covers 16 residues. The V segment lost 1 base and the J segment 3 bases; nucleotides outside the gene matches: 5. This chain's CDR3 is CASSQVQGAGKNIQYF. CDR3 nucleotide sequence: TGCGCCAGCAGCCAAGTTCAGGGGGCAGGCAAAAACATTCAGTACTTC.